These 29 T cell receptor beta chains were all obtained from the same sample, sequenced in a study of Ad26.COV2.S vaccination and SARS-CoV-2 variants. Clones were sequenced by immunoSEQ multiplex PCR, and TCRdb holds only the in-frame ones, with some missing. Here the sample spans 440,000 or so clones, 80% to 95% being singletons. The treatment was: some 20 received Ad26.COV2.S at low or high dose, single or two shots; several received placebo; per-sample allocation not given. The study sampled participants on day 63 after the first vaccine or placebo injection. The sequences come from peripheral blood, collected in a trial of Ad26.COV2.S vaccine versus placebo. The receptors were sampled from a person aged 18-60 years who received the Ad26.COV2.S COVID-19 vaccine or a placebo.

The chain is built from TRBV12-3 or TRBV12-4 and TRBJ1-5; D ambiguous. This CDR3 has 13 residues. V was shortened by 6 bases and J by 6 bases, with 12 bases between the two germline ends. CDR3 bases: TGTGCCAGCAGGCCGCCGCGGGTTCAGCCCCAGCATTTT. Encoded protein: CASRPPRVQPQHF.

V gene TRBV27 combines with J gene TRBJ2-7, with no clear D. Deletions cut 6 bases from V and 2 bases from J, with 17 bases between. CDR3 length: 15 residues. From germline, CDR1 is MNHEY and CDR2 SMNVEV (reference sequence). The CDR3 here is CASSKAPDRPYEQYF. The CDR3 DNA is TGTGCCAGCAGCAAGGCCCCCGACCGTCCCTACGAGCAGTACTTC.

The genes are TRBV2 and TRBJ2-3; D not certain. V was trimmed by 2 bases and J by 6 bases, leaving 12 bases between them. The CDR3 consists of 14 residues. Germline CDR1 is SNHLY and CDR2 is FYNNEI. CDR3 sequence: CASSEIGTVDTQYF. The DNA for the CDR3 is TGTGCCAGCAGTGAAATTGGAACTGTGGATACGCAGTATTTT.

The chain has TRBV6-5 and TRBJ2-3; D assignment may be TRBD1 or TRBD2 (5 bases each). The CDR3 has 14 residues. V lost 2 bases to trimming and J lost 0 bases, with 6 bases between them. Germline CDR1 and CDR2: MNHEY and SVGAGI. In nucleotides, the CDR3 is TGTGCCAGCAGTTACGGGGGTAGCACAGATACGCAGTATTTT. It yields the protein CASSYGGSTDTQYF.

This chain joins TRBV7-2 and TRBJ2-7; D ambiguous. The V and J ends lost 1 base and 5 bases respectively, with 12 bases between them. Germline V gene data show CDR1 as SGHTA and CDR2 as FQGNSA. This CDR3 comprises 14 residues. CDR3 DNA: TGTGCCAGCAGCTTAGAGGTGAGGAAGAACGAGCAGTACTTC. The encoded protein is CASSLEVRKNEQYF.

CDR3 bases: TGTGCCAGCAGCGCCGGGACTAACTACGAGCAGTACTTC. This sequence encodes CASSAGTNYEQYF. The chain is built from TRBV5-4 and TRBJ2-7; TRBD2 matches at 7 bases. The CDR3 totals 13 residues. V was pared by 4 bases and J by 3 bases, with 4 bases of the junction left unmatched. The germline V gene encodes CDR1 SGHNT and CDR2 YYREEE (reference sequence).

This chain links TRBV3-1 (or the pseudogene TRBV3-2) with TRBJ1-4, with D perhaps matching TRBD1 (5 bases). V lost 5 bases, J lost 8 bases, and 9 bases lay in between. This CDR3 contains 12 residues. CDR1 is LGHDT and CDR2 is YNNKEL in the germline V gene (reference sequence). CDR3 DNA sequence: TGTGCCAGCAGCTTAAGGGGCGAAAAACTGTTTTTT. Protein: CASSLRGEKLFF.

The rearrangement joins TRBV3-1 (or the pseudogene TRBV3-2) to TRBJ2-5; 9 bases align to TRBD2. The CDR3 is made up of 17 amino acids. V shed 0 bases and J 5 bases; nucleotides not matched to a gene: 10. The V gene's germline CDR1 is LGHDT and CDR2 YNNKEL (reference sequence). The CDR3 bases are TGTGCCAGCAGCCAAGATGAGGCGGGGGGGCCTGGGGAGACCCAGTACTTC. Amino acid sequence: CASSQDEAGGPGETQYF.

The J gene is TRBJ2-3, the V gene TRBV30; TRBD1 matches at 8 bases. Per germline, CDR1 GTSNPN and CDR2 SVGIG (reference sequence). CDR3 size: 16 residues. V lost 7 bases, J lost 1 base, and 13 bases stayed unmatched. This CDR3 reads CALTQGAGAGTDTQYF. The CDR3 bases are TGTGCCTTAACCCAGGGGGCAGGAGCGGGCACAGATACGCAGTATTTT.

The rearrangement links TRBV14 to TRBJ2-1; D uncertain. The CDR3 length is 16 residues. Trimming shortened V by 4 bases and J by 8 bases, and 21 bases separated the two germline ends. Per germline, CDR1 SGHDN and CDR2 FVKESK. CDR3 sequence (DNA): TGTGCCAGCAGCCCCCTAGTAGCTTTAGGTATCGATGAGCAGTTCTTC. Protein sequence: CASSPLVALGIDEQFF.

This clone showed up just once. The chain combines TRBV9 with TRBJ2-5; 7 bases are shared with TRBD2. The CDR3 spans 12 residues. In germline, CDR1 is SGDLS, CDR2 YYNGEE. V dropped 0 bases and J dropped 9; count of bases not matched to a gene: 2. CDR3 DNA: TGTGCCAGCAGCGTAGGGACTAGTCCCCAGTACTTC. Translation: CASSVGTSPQYF.

This chain connects TRBV7-2 to TRBJ2-7, with D perhaps matching TRBD1 or TRBD2 (5 bases each). The germline CDR1 and CDR2 sequences are SGHTA and FQGNSA. V gave up 5 bases and J gave up 4 bases, with 18 bases separating them. The CDR3 runs 15 residues. The CDR3 region has the DNA TGTGCCAGCAGCCCGACACCTCGGGGCTTATACGAGCAGTACTTC. Residues: CASSPTPRGLYEQYF.

This rearrangement joins TRBV30 to TRBJ1-2; 9 bases align to TRBD1. Losses at the gene ends were 2 bases for V and 7 bases for J; bases not matched to a gene: 8. The CDR3 is made up of 14 amino acids. Germline CDR1 and CDR2: GTSNPN and SVGIG (reference sequence). The CDR3 bases are TGTGCCTGGAGTCGAAACAGGGGGCGAGCTGGCTACACCTTC. This sequence encodes CAWSRNRGRAGYTF.

The chain joins TRBV11-2 to TRBJ1-1; D remains ambiguous. V was clipped by 4 bases and J by 0 bases, with 21 bases between them. The CDR3 covers 18 residues. Germline-derived CDR1 and CDR2 are SGHAT and FQNNGV. The CDR3 sequence is CASSYFTRGKFLNTEAFF. CDR3 coding DNA: TGTGCCAGCAGCTATTTCACTCGGGGAAAATTTCTGAACACTGAAGCTTTCTTT.

The J gene is TRBJ1-5, the V gene TRBV4-3; no clear D. The germline gives CDR1 LGHNA, CDR2 YSLEER. The CDR3 spans 16 residues. The germline V and J ends were trimmed by 0 bases and 1 base, with 10 bases remaining between them. This CDR3 reads CASSQELPASNQPQHF. In nucleotides, the CDR3 is TGCGCCAGCAGCCAAGAGCTGCCAGCGAGCAATCAGCCCCAGCATTTT.

The rearrangement links TRBV19 to TRBJ2-1; TRBD2 matches 7 bases. Germline CDR1 LNHDA, CDR2 SQIVND (reference sequence). V gave up 7 bases and J gave up 12 bases; unmatched junction bases: 15. The CDR3 is 14 amino acids. CDR3 sequence reads: CASTPWAGEVGQFF. The CDR3 nucleotides are TGTGCCAGTACCCCCTGGGCGGGGGAAGTTGGGCAGTTCTTC.

This CDR3 is CASSQAPPGLDYGYTF. In DNA form, the CDR3 reads TGCGCCAGCAGCCAAGCCCCTCCCGGTTTGGACTATGGCTACACCTTC. The rearrangement uses TRBV4-3 and TRBJ1-2, with D uncertain. Germline V gene data show CDR1 as LGHNA and CDR2 as YSLEER. Trimming cost V 1 base and J 3 bases, with 15 bases left between them. This CDR3 contains 16 residues.

V is TRBV5-1 and J is TRBJ2-6, with D maybe TRBD2 (6 bases). The CDR3 totals 14 residues. Germline loops: CDR1 SGHRS, CDR2 YFSETQ. V lost 5 bases and J 2 bases, leaving 8 bases between the germline ends. CDR3: CASSSGAGANVLTF. In DNA, the CDR3 is TGCGCCAGCAGTTCGGGGGCTGGGGCCAACGTCCTGACTTTC.

The chain carries TRBV28 and TRBJ2-7, with 7 nucleotides matching TRBD2. The germline CDR1 and CDR2 sequences are MDHEN and SYDVKM. This CDR3 is built from 15 residues. The ends lost 3 bases at V and 3 bases at J; junction bases unmatched: 8. In DNA form, the CDR3 reads TGTGCCAGCAGTTTGTCGGGGGGAAAATACTACGAGCAGTACTTC. It is translated as CASSLSGGKYYEQYF.

The chain is built from TRBV19 and TRBJ2-7; maybe TRBD1 (6 bases). V was pared by 6 bases and J by 5 bases, with 17 bases between. The CDR3 has 14 amino acids. Per germline, CDR1 LNHDA and CDR2 SQIVND (reference sequence). CDR3 loop: CASRSGQGMDEQYF. CDR3 DNA: TGTGCCAGTAGATCCGGGCAGGGGATGGACGAGCAGTACTTC.

The chain carries TRBV30 and TRBJ2-3; D perhaps matches TRBD2 (6 bases). CDR1 and CDR2 (germline): GTSNPN, SVGIG (reference sequence). The V and J ends lost 1 base and 6 bases respectively, with 17 bases between them. This CDR3 contains 15 residues. The CDR3 spells CAWSADGTPGDTQYF. The CDR3 nucleotides are TGTGCCTGGAGTGCTGACGGGACTCCGGGGGATACGCAGTATTTT. The full variable domain, rest sourced from reference TRBV30 and TRBJ2-3, is SQTIHQWPATLVQPVGSPLSLECTVEGTSNPNLYWYRQAAGRGLQLLFYSVGIGQISSEVPQNLSASRPQDRQFILSSKKLLLSDSGFYLCAWSADGTPGDTQYFGPGTRLTVL.

This clone was found a few times. J is TRBJ2-7 and V is TRBV30, with no clear D. Looked up from germline, CDR1 is GTSNPN and CDR2 is SVGIG (reference sequence). This CDR3 region has 13 residues. V lost 5 bases and J lost 2, with 13 bases in between. The CDR3 spells CAWQNSLTYEQYF. Written as DNA, the CDR3 is TGTGCCTGGCAGAATTCTCTAACCTACGAGCAGTACTTC.

This clone was seen once. The chain uses TRBV7-6 and TRBJ1-4; 9 positions match TRBD1. V lost 8 bases, J lost 5 bases, and 9 bases stayed unmatched. Looked up from germline, CDR1 is SGHVS and CDR2 is FNYEAQ. The CDR3 is 15 amino acids. The DNA for the CDR3 is TGTGCCAGCGGGCTTGCAGGGACAGGGAATGAAAAACTGTTTTTT. The encoded protein is CASGLAGTGNEKLFF.

The chain combines TRBV7-6 with TRBJ1-4; the D is unclear. This CDR3 spans 15 amino acids. Germline V CDR1 and CDR2: SGHVS, FNYEAQ. With 1 base removed from V and 3 bases from J, the gap between germline ends came to 9 bases. The CDR3 region is CASSLVSGSNEKLFF. CDR3 nucleotides: TGTGCCAGCAGCTTAGTATCCGGGTCTAATGAAAAACTGTTTTTT.

The chain links TRBV14 to TRBJ2-3; 14 nucleotides agree with TRBD2. The CDR3 is made up of 20 amino acids. Per the germline V gene, CDR1 is SGHDN and CDR2 is FVKESK. Trimming took 3 bases from V and 1 from J; bases not matched to a gene: 12. CDR3 bases: TGTGCCAGCAGCCACAAAGGCAGGGGGACTAGCGGGAGAGGCACAGATACGCAGTATTTT. Translated: CASSHKGRGTSGRGTDTQYF.

This clone was seen a single time. The V gene is TRBV3-1 (or the pseudogene TRBV3-2), the J gene TRBJ2-7; TRBD1 aligns across 10 bases. Germline CDR1 is LGHDT and CDR2 is YNNKEL (reference sequence). After removal of 2 bases from V and 5 bases from J, the junction contained 9 bases not matched to a gene. The CDR3 totals 16 residues. CDR3 coding DNA: TGTGCCAGCAGCCAACCAAACCGGGACAGGGGTCACGAGCAGTACTTC. Amino acid sequence: CASSQPNRDRGHEQYF.

The rearrangement joins TRBV7-2 to TRBJ2-7, with unresolved D. Germline lookup yields CDR1 SGHTA and CDR2 FQGNSA. V lost 1 base and J 2 bases, leaving 12 bases between the germline ends. This CDR3 is built from 15 residues. As DNA, the CDR3 is TGTGCCAGCAGCTTAGGGGCCACCAACCCCTACGAGCAGTACTTC. Amino acids: CASSLGATNPYEQYF.

This clone was observed a handful of times. The genes are TRBV7-2 and TRBJ1-6; 9 nucleotides match TRBD1. Trimming removed 5 bases from V and 7 bases from J; junction bases left unmatched: 6. Germline CDR1 and CDR2: SGHTA and FQGNSA. The CDR3 covers 15 residues. In nucleotides, the CDR3 is TGTGCCAGCAGCATCGGGACAGGGACAAATTCACCCCTCCACTTT. Translating gives CASSIGTGTNSPLHF.

The J gene is TRBJ1-5, the V gene TRBV19, with D hard to call. The V gene's germline CDR1 is LNHDA and CDR2 SQIVND (reference sequence). The CDR3 totals 16 residues. V was clipped by 7 bases and J by 0 bases, with 16 bases between them. The CDR3 loop reads CASTDTAGYSNQPQHF. The DNA of the CDR3 is TGTGCCAGTACGGATACCGCCGGCTATAGCAATCAGCCCCAGCATTTT.